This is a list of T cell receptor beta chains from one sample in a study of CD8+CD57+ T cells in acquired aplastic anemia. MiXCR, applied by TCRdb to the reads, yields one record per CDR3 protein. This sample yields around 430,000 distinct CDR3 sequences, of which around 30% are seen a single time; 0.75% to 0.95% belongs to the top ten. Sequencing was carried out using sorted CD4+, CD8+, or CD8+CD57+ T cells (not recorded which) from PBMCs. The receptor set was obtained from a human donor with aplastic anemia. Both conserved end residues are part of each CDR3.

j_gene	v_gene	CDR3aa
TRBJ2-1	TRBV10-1	CASSEIGAGGYNEQFF
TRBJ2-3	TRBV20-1	CSAPGLPTDTQYF
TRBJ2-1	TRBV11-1	CASSLKSGEYEQFF
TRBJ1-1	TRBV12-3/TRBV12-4	CASTTAGEMNTEAFF
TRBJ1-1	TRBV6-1	CASSEAVGRDTEAFF
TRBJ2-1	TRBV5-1	CASSTSGGEQFF
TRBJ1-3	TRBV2	CASRDNHFGPGNTIYF
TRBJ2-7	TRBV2	CASRDSSYEQYF
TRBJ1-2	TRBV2	CASSAWENINYGYTF
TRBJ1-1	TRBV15	CATSSRGVNTEAFF
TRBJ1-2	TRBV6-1	CASRRGQGLGYTF
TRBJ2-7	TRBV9	CASGVSIPAGGFGEQYF
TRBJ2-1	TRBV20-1	CSAKPLAEFYNEQFF
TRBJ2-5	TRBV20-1	CSARGQVVKTQYF
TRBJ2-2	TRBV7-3	CASSPNSATGELFF
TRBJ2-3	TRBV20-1	CSASPSDTQYF
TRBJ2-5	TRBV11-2	CASSLFGGDQETQYF
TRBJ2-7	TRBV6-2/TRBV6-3	CASSYVGGDYEQYF
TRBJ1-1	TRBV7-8	CASSPMSGTEAFF
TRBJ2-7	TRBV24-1	CATSDPYEQYF
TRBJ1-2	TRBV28	CASTRTGIYGYTF
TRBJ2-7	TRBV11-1	CASRSRGDRHNYEQYF
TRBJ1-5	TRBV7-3	CASSGRVPQHF
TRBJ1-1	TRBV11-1	CASRPGTGGLGTEAFF
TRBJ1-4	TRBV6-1	CASRRRTGNNEKLFF
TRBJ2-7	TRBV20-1	CSASPGTGLIAYEQYF
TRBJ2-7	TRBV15	CATSSAHGLAEQYF
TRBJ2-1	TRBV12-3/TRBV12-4	CASRARRGPNEQFF
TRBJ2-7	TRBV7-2	CASSLETGGGQYF
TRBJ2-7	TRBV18	CASSPTTGNEQYF
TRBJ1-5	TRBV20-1	CSAGKVWGGQPQHF
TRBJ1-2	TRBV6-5	CASSYAGTNYGYTF
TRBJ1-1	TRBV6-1	CASKLLSMNTEAFF
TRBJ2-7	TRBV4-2	CASSQDLGTSGNQPYEQYF
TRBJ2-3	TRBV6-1	CASSQEGLGCTDTQYF